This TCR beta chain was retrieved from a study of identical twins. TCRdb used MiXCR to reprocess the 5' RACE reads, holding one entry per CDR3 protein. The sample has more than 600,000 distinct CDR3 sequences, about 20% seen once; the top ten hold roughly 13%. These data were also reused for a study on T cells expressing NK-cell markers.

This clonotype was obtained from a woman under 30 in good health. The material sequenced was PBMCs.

This CDR3 reads CSAGYTQYF. DNA for the CDR3: TGCAGTGCGGGTTATACGCAGTATTTT. The J gene is TRBJ2-3, the V gene TRBV20-1; D remains ambiguous. CDR1 DFQATT and CDR2 SNEGSKA come from the germline V gene (reference sequence). Trimming removed 6 bases at V and 7 bases at J, with 5 bases between. The CDR3 contains 9 residues.